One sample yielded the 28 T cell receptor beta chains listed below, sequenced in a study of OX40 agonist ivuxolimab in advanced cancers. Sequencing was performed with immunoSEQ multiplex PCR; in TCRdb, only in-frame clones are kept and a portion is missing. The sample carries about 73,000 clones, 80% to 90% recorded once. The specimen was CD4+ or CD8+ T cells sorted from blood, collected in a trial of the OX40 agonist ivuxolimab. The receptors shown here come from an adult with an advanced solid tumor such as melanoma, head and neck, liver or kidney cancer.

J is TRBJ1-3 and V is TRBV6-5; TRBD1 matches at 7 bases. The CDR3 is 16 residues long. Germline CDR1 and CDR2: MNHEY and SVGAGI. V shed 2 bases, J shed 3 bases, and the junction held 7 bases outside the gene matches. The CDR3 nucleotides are TGTGCCAGCAGTTACGTTTCAGGGGGGAGTGGAAACACCATATATTTT. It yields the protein CASSYVSGGSGNTIYF.

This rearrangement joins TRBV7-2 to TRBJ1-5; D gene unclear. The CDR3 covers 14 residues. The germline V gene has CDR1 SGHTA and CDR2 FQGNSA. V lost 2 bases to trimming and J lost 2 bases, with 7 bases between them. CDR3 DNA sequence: TGTGCCAGCAGCTTACTCTGGGGCAATCAGCCCCAGCATTTT. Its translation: CASSLLWGNQPQHF.

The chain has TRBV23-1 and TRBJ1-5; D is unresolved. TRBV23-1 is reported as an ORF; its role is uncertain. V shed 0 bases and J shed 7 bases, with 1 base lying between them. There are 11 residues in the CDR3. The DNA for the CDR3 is TGCGCCAGCAGTCAATCGCAGCCCCAGCATTTT. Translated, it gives CASSQSQPQHF.

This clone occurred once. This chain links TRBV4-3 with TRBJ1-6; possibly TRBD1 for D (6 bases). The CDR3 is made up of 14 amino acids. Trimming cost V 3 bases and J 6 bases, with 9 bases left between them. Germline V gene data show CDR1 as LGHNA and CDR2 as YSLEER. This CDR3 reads CASSQGGSNSPLHF. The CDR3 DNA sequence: TGCGCCAGCAGCCAGGGGGGCAGTAATTCACCCCTCCACTTT.

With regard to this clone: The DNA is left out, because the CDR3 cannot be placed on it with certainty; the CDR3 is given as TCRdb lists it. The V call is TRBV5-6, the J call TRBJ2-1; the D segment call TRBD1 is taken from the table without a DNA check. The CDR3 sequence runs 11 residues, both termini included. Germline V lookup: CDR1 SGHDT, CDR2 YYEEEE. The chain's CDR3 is CASSFGQGTFF.

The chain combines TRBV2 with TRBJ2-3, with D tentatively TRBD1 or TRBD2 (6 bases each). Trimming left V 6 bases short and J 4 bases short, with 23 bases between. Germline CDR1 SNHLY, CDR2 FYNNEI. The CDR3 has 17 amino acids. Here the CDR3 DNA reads TGTGCCAGCAGGTCCCGAGGGGGGATTGGAGGCGCAGATACGCAGTATTTT. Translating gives CASRSRGGIGGADTQYF. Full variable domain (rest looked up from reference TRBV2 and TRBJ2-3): EPEVTQTPSHQVTQMGQEVILRCVPISNHLYFYWYRQILGQKVEFLVSFYNNEISEKSEIFDDQFSVERPDGSNFTLKIRSTKLEDSAMYFCASRSRGGIGGADTQYFGPGTRLTVL.

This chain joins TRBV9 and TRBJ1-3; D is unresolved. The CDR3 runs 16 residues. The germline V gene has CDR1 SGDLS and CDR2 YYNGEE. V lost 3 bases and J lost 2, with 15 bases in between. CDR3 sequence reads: CASSDFGRTPGNTIYF. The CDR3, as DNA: TGTGCCAGCAGCGACTTCGGAAGAACACCTGGAAACACCATATATTTT.

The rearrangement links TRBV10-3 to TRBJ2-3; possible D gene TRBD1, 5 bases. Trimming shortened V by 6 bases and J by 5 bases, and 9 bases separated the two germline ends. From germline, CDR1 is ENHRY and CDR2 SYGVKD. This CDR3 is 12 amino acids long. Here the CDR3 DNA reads TGTGCCATCAGCCGAAGGGGAGATACGCAGTATTTT. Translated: CAISRRGDTQYF.

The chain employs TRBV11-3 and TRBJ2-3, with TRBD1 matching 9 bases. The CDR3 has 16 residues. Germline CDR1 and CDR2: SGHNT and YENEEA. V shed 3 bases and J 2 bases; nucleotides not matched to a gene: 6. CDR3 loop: CASSLAGTGNTDTQYF. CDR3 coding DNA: TGTGCCAGCAGCTTGGCCGGGACAGGGAACACAGATACGCAGTATTTT.

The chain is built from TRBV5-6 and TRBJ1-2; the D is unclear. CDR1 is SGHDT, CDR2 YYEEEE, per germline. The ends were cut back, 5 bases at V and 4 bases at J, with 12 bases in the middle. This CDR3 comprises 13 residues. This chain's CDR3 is CASRPARPYGYTF. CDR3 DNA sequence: TGTGCCAGCAGGCCCGCCAGGCCCTATGGCTACACCTTC.

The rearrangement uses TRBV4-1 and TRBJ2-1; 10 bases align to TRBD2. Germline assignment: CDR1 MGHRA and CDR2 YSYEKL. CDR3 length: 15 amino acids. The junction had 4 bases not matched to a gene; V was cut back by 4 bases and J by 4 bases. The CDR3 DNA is TGCGCCAGCAGCCCCAAGCGGGAGGGTTACAATGAGCAGTTCTTC. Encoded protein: CASSPKREGYNEQFF.

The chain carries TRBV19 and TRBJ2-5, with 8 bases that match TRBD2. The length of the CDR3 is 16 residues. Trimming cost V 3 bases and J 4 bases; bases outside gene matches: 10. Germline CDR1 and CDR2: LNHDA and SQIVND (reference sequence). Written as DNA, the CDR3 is TGTGCCAGTAGTATTGTTGGCCCCCGGGGGGGAGAGACCCAGTACTTC. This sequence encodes CASSIVGPRGGETQYF.

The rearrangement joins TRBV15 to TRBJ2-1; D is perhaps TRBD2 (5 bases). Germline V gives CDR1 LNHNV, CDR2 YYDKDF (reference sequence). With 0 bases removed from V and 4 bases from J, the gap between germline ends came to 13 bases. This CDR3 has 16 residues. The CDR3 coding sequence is TGTGCCACCAGCAGAGATAGGGTTTGGACTTACAATGAGCAGTTCTTC. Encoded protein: CATSRDRVWTYNEQFF.

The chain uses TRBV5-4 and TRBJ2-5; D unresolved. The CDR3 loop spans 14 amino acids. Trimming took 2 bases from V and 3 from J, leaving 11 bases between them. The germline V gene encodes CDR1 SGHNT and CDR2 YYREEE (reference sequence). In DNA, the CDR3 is TGTGCCAGCAGCTTCGCTTCAGAGGAAGAGACCCAGTACTTC. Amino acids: CASSFASEEETQYF.

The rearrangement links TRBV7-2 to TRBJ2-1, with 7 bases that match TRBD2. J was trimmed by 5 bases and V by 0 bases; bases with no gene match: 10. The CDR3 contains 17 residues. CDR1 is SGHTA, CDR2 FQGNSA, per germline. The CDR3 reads CASSLASGRRGNNEQFF. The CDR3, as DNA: TGTGCCAGCAGCTTAGCCTCCGGGAGGCGGGGGAACAATGAGCAGTTCTTC.

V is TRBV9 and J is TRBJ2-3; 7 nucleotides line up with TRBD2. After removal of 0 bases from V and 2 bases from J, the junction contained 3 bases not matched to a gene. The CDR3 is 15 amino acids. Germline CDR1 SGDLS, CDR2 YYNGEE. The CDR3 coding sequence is TGTGCCAGCAGCGTAGGGGCGGGAGCCACAGATACGCAGTATTTT. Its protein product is CASSVGAGATDTQYF.

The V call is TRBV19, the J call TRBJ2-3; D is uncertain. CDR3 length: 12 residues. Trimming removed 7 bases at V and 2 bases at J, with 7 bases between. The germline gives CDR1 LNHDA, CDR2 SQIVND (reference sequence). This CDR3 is CASKQNTDTQYF. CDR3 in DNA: TGTGCCAGTAAACAGAACACAGATACGCAGTATTTT.

CDR3 in amino acids: CASSLERGWGTEAFF. The CDR3 bases are TGTGCCAGCAGCTTGGAAAGGGGCTGGGGGACTGAAGCTTTCTTT. The chain has TRBV5-5 and TRBJ1-1; D perhaps matches TRBD1 (5 bases). V lost 0 bases and J 5 bases, leaving 14 bases between the germline ends. Germline CDR1 reads SGHKS; CDR2 reads YYEKEE (reference sequence). The CDR3 length is 15 residues. The full variable domain, in which reference TRBV5-5 and TRBJ1-1 provide the parts outside the CDR3, is DAGVTQSPTHLIKTRGQQVTLRCSPISGHKSVSWYQQVLGQGPQFIFQYYEKEERGRGNFPDRFSARQFPNYSSELNVNALLLGDSALYLCASSLERGWGTEAFFGQGTRLTVV.

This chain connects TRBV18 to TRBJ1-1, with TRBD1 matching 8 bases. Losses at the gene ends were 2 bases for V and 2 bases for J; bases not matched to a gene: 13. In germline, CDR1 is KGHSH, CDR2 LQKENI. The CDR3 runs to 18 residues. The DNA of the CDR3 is TGTGCCAGCTCACCATTTGCAGGGGGCGGGTGGGGAAACACTGAAGCTTTCTTT. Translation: CASSPFAGGGWGNTEAFF.

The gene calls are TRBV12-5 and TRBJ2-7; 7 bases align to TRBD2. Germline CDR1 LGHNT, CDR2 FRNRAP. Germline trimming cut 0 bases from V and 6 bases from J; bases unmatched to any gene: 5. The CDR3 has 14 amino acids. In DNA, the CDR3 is TGTGCTAGTGGTTTGGTGTCGGGCGGGGGCGAGCAGTACTTC. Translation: CASGLVSGGGEQYF.

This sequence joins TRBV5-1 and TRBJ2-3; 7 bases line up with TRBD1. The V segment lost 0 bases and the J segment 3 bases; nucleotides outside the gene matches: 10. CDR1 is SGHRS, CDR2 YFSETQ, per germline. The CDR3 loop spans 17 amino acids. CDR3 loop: CASSLGHTATGTDTQYF. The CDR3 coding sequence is TGCGCCAGCAGCTTGGGTCACACCGCGACAGGGACAGATACGCAGTATTTT.

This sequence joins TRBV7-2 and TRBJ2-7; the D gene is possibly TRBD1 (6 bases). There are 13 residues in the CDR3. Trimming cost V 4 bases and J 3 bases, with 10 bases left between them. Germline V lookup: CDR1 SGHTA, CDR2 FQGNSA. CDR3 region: CASSSIRGYEQYF. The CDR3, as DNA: TGTGCCAGCAGCTCCATCAGGGGCTACGAGCAGTACTTC.

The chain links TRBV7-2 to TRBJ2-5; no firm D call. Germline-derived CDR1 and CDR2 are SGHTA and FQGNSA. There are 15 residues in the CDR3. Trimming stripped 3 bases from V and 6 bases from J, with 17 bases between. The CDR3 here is CASSFLWAGGKTQYF. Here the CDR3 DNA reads TGTGCCAGCAGCTTCCTATGGGCAGGCGGCAAGACCCAGTACTTC. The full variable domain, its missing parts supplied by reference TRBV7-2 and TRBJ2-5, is GAGVSQSPSNKVTEKGKDVELRCDPISGHTALYWYRQSLGQGLEFLIYFQGNSAPDKSGLPSDRFSAERTGGSVSTLTIQRTQQEDSAVYLCASSFLWAGGKTQYFGPGTRLLVL.

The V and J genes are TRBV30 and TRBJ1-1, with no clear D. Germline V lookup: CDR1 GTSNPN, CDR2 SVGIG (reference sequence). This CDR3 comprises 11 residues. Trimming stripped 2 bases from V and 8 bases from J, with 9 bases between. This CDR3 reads CAWSTQLEAFF. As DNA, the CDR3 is TGTGCCTGGAGTACCCAACTAGAAGCTTTCTTT.

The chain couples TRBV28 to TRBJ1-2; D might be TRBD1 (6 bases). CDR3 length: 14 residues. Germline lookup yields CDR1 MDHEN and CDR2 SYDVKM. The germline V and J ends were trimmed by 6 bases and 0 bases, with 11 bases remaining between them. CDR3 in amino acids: CASRLGGANYGYTF. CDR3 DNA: TGTGCCAGCAGGCTAGGGGGGGCTAACTATGGCTACACCTTC.

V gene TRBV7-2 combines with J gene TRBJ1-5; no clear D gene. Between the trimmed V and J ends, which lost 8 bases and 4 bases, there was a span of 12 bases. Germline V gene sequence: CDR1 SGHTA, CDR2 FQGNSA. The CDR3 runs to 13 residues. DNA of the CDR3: TGTGCCAGCCAACAGATGATAAATCAGCCCCAGCATTTT. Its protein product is CASQQMINQPQHF.

In nucleotides, the CDR3 is TGTGCCAGCAGGGACACCGGGGAGCTGTTTTTT. Translated: CASRDTGELFF. This chain links TRBV6-1 with TRBJ2-2; D remains unclear. The V gene lost 6 bases and the J gene lost 3 bases, with 2 bases spanning the gap. The V gene's germline CDR1 is MNHNS and CDR2 SASEGT. This CDR3 is 11 amino acids long.

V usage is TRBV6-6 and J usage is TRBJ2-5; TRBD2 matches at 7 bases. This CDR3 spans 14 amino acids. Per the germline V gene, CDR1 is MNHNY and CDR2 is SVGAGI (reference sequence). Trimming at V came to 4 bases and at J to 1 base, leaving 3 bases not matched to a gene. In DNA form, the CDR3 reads TGTGCCAGCAGTTCCCGGGGGGTCCAAGAGACCCAGTACTTC. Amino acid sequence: CASSSRGVQETQYF.